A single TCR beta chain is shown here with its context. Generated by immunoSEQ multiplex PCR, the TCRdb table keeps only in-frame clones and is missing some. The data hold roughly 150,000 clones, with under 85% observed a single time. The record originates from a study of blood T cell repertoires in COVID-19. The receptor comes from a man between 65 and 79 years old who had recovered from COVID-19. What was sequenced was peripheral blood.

CDR3 DNA sequence: TGTGCCAGCAGCACAGGGACAGGATCCTACGAGCAGTACTTC. It translates to CASSTGTGSYEQYF. J is TRBJ2-7 and V is TRBV28; 8 positions agree with TRBD1. The germline V gene encodes CDR1 MDHEN and CDR2 SYDVKM. Losses at the gene ends were 6 bases for V and 1 base for J; bases not matched to a gene: 5. CDR3 length: 14 amino acids.